These 27 T cell receptor beta chains originate from one sample sequenced in a study of long-term antiretroviral therapy in people with HIV. Samples were assayed with immunoSEQ v3.0 at survey level. Profiling relied on immunoSEQ multiplex PCR, and the TCRdb table lists in-frame clones only, not all of them. The top ten clones hold roughly a tenth of a sample with roughly 18,000 clones, 91% of them seen once. Sequencing was performed on unsorted PBMCs, taken 3 years after starting antiretroviral therapy. These receptors came from a man aged 50 or older with HIV.

To note about this clone: Other DNA sequences in this specimen translate into the identical CDR3. V usage is TRBV25-1 and J usage is TRBJ1-1; 7 bases are shared with TRBD1. V gave up 3 bases and J gave up 0 bases; unmatched junction bases: 4. CDR3 size: 15 residues. Per germline, CDR1 MGHDK and CDR2 SYGVNS. This chain's CDR3 is CASSDHRGLNTEAFF. CDR3 sequence (DNA): TGTGCCAGCAGTGACCATAGGGGGCTGAACACTGAAGCTTTCTTT.

This rearrangement joins TRBV21-1 to TRBJ2-7; the D call TRBD1 from the table was never checked on the DNA. TRBV21-1 is a pseudogene. This CDR3 region has 15 residues. CDR3 sequence (DNA): TGTGCCAGCAGCAGGGGACAGGGGGCACCCTACGAGCAGTACTTC. It specifies CASSRGQGAPYEQYF.

CDR3 in amino acids: CASSLVDRAQETQYF. The CDR3 DNA is TGTGCCAGCAGCTTAGTTGACAGGGCCCAAGAGACCCAGTACTTC. The V gene is TRBV7-2, the J gene TRBJ2-5, with TRBD1 matching over 7 bases. V shed 1 base, J shed 1 base, and the junction held 3 bases outside the gene matches. The CDR3 has 15 amino acids. Germline V lookup: CDR1 SGHTA, CDR2 FQGNSA. The full variable domain, with the rest looked up from reference TRBV7-2 and TRBJ2-5, is GAGVSQSPSNKVTEKGKDVELRCDPISGHTALYWYRQSLGQGLEFLIYFQGNSAPDKSGLPSDRFSAERTGGSVSTLTIQRTQQEDSAVYLCASSLVDRAQETQYFGPGTRLLVL.

A note on this clone: The junction departs from germline at one end; a sequencing error may be responsible. The chain links TRBV5-6 to TRBJ2-5, with D possibly being TRBD1 (5 bases). This CDR3 region has 13 residues. Germline CDR1 and CDR2: SGHDT and YYEEEE. The CDR3 coding sequence is TGTGCCAGCAGCTTGCCAGGACAAGAGGCCCAGTACTTC. Amino acids: CASSLPGQEAQYF.

V gene TRBV5-1 combines with J gene TRBJ1-2; unclear D gene. V lost 4 bases to trimming and J lost 2 bases, with 9 bases between them. The CDR3 has 13 residues. Germline V gene data show CDR1 as SGHRS and CDR2 as YFSETQ. This chain's CDR3 is CASSPDYNYGYTF. The CDR3 coding sequence is TGCGCCAGCAGCCCGGACTACAACTATGGCTACACCTTC.

This clone turned up a few times. The V and J genes are TRBV9 and TRBJ1-1; no clear D gene. CDR1 and CDR2 (germline): SGDLS, YYNGEE. V dropped 4 bases and J dropped 1 base, with 20 bases sitting between them. CDR3 length equals 17 residues. The CDR3 reads CASSPRKLNTENTEAFF. CDR3 in DNA: TGTGCCAGCAGCCCCCGTAAGTTGAACACCGAGAACACTGAAGCTTTCTTT.

A word on this clone: At one boundary the junction diverges from the germline segment, which might be a read error. CDR3 coding DNA: TGTGCCAGCAGTACCGCTTATACGCTAGCGGGGGCCCACTTC. It encodes CASSTAYTLAGAHF. The V gene is TRBV6-5, the J gene TRBJ2-7; 10 positions agree with TRBD2. Germline CDR1 is MNHEY and CDR2 is SVGAGI. This CDR3 has 14 amino acids.

The rearrangement links TRBV4-1 to TRBJ1-2; TRBD1 matches 8 bases. The CDR3 loop spans 15 amino acids. V dropped 2 bases and J dropped 3; count of bases not matched to a gene: 5. Looked up from germline, CDR1 is MGHRA and CDR2 is YSYEKL. This CDR3 is CASSQPRQGHYGYTF. The CDR3 DNA follows: TGCGCCAGCAGCCAACCAAGACAGGGGCACTATGGCTACACCTTC.

This clone has just one count. This chain joins TRBV7-9 and TRBJ2-3, with D perhaps matching TRBD1 (6 bases). V lost 4 bases to trimming and J lost 2 bases, with 10 bases between them. Looked up from germline, CDR1 is SEHNR and CDR2 is FQNEAQ (reference sequence). This CDR3 is built from 14 residues. The CDR3 protein is CASSSDSLTDTQYF. The CDR3, as DNA: TGTGCCAGCAGCTCGGACAGTCTCACAGATACGCAGTATTTT.

The chain recombines TRBV6-1 with TRBJ1-2; D gene uncertain. CDR1 is MNHNS and CDR2 is SASEGT in the germline V gene. This CDR3 has 14 residues. Trimming took off 0 bases at V and 4 bases at J, with 9 bases between the two ends. This CDR3 reads CASSEADWPYGYTF. In DNA, the CDR3 is TGTGCCAGCAGTGAAGCAGACTGGCCCTATGGCTACACCTTC.

J is TRBJ2-5 and V is TRBV6-5, with D possibly TRBD1 on 5 matching bases. CDR1 is MNHEY, CDR2 SVGAGI, per germline. This CDR3 has 14 residues. V was shortened by 5 bases and J by 4 bases, with 14 bases between the two germline ends. The CDR3 region is CASSINRPRETQYF. For the CDR3, the DNA is TGTGCCAGCAGTATAAACAGGCCGAGAGAGACCCAGTACTTC.

The chain recombines TRBV5-6 with TRBJ1-4, with 9 bases aligning to TRBD1. The CDR3 has 16 residues. Per the germline V gene, CDR1 is SGHDT and CDR2 is YYEEEE. The V segment lost 4 bases and the J segment 7 bases; nucleotides outside the gene matches: 11. CDR3 DNA: TGTGCCAGCAGCCCGCCCGGACAGGGGACGGGTGAAAAACTGTTTTTT. Residues: CASSPPGQGTGEKLFF.

The CDR3 region has the DNA TGTGCCTTCACCGTAACCGGGGGGCCCTATGGCTACACCTTC. This sequence encodes CAFTVTGGPYGYTF. The rearrangement uses TRBV30 and TRBJ1-2, with D perhaps matching TRBD1 (6 bases). Germline lookup yields CDR1 GTSNPN and CDR2 SVGIG (reference sequence). V lost 7 bases, J lost 4 bases, and 19 bases lay in between. The CDR3 loop spans 14 amino acids.

This clone was observed a single time. The gene calls are TRBV7-6 and TRBJ2-7; the D gene is possibly TRBD2 (7 bases). The CDR3 totals 15 residues. V was clipped by 4 bases and J by 4 bases, with 17 bases between them. Germline lookup yields CDR1 SGHVS and CDR2 FNYEAQ. The CDR3 region has the DNA TGTGCCAGCAGCTCTATGGTGGGGGGGCTGTACGAGCAGTACTTC. This codes for CASSSMVGGLYEQYF.

This chain joins TRBV5-6 and TRBJ2-1; 8 positions agree with TRBD2. Unmatched junction bases numbered 1, after V lost 2 bases and J lost 0 bases. Germline CDR1 is SGHDT and CDR2 is YYEEEE. This CDR3 is 15 amino acids long. The CDR3 is CASSLGTSSYNEQFF. The CDR3 DNA follows: TGTGCCAGCAGCTTAGGGACTAGCTCCTACAATGAGCAGTTCTTC.

This chain uses TRBV6-1 with TRBJ1-5, with 10 bases identical to TRBD1. There are 15 residues in the CDR3. CDR1 MNHNS and CDR2 SASEGT come from the germline V gene. V shed 5 bases and J 3 bases; nucleotides not matched to a gene: 4. CDR3 coding DNA: TGTGCCAGCAGTATCGGGACAGGGGACAATCAGCCCCAGCATTTT. Translating gives CASSIGTGDNQPQHF.

The V gene is TRBV27, the J gene TRBJ1-2; maybe TRBD1 (5 bases). V was cut by 6 bases and J by 4 bases, with 18 bases left in between. Germline V gene data show CDR1 as MNHEY and CDR2 as SMNVEV (reference sequence). The CDR3 covers 15 residues. The CDR3 is CASSPRAGTTYGYTF. The CDR3 nucleotides are TGTGCCAGCAGCCCTAGGGCCGGGACTACCTATGGCTACACCTTC.

This clone was seen once. The gene calls are TRBV6-5 and TRBJ2-2, with 10 positions matching TRBD1. V lost 5 bases and J lost 5; bases outside the gene matches: 5. In germline, CDR1 is MNHEY, CDR2 SVGAGI. The CDR3 is 15 amino acids. CDR3 region: CASSRQGAITGELFF. CDR3 nucleotides: TGTGCCAGCAGTAGACAGGGGGCGATAACCGGGGAGCTGTTTTTT.

This sequence joins TRBV6-5 and TRBJ2-7; D ambiguous. CDR1 and CDR2 from the germline V gene are MNHEY and SVGAGI. V lost 0 bases to trimming and J lost 3 bases, with 15 bases between them. The CDR3 is 16 amino acids. CDR3 protein: CASSYSTGLSRYEQYF. CDR3 in DNA: TGTGCCAGCAGTTACTCGACTGGGTTGTCCCGCTACGAGCAGTACTTC.

This chain joins TRBV18 and TRBJ1-3; no firm D call. Germline loops: CDR1 KGHSH, CDR2 LQKENI. The CDR3 runs 15 residues. Trimming pared 2 bases from V and 0 bases from J, leaving 8 bases between. The CDR3 DNA is TGTGCCAGCTCACCAGTTGCTGGCTCTGGAAACACCATATATTTT. Its protein is CASSPVAGSGNTIYF.

The gene calls are TRBV5-1 and TRBJ2-3; 12 bases line up with TRBD2. Trimming removed 0 bases from V and 2 bases from J; junction bases left unmatched: 4. The CDR3 covers 17 residues. Germline-derived CDR1 and CDR2 are SGHRS and YFSETQ. The CDR3 region has the DNA TGCGCCAGCAGCTTGGGACTAGCGGGGGTTTTCACAGATACGCAGTATTTT. This codes for CASSLGLAGVFTDTQYF.

This chain joins TRBV6-5 and TRBJ1-2; 9 bases are shared with TRBD1. Trimming at V came to 2 bases and at J to 4 bases, leaving 5 bases not matched to a gene. Per the germline V gene, CDR1 is MNHEY and CDR2 is SVGAGI. This CDR3 has 15 residues. CDR3 residues: CASSYGDRGSYGYTF. CDR3 nucleotide sequence: TGTGCCAGCAGTTACGGTGACAGGGGGAGCTATGGCTACACCTTC.

The J gene is TRBJ2-7, the V gene TRBV28, with D perhaps matching TRBD1 (6 bases). CDR3 length equals 13 residues. Trimming removed 5 bases from V and 10 bases from J, with 18 bases in between. Germline V CDR1 and CDR2: MDHEN, SYDVKM. CDR3: CASSLRQDWYQYF. DNA for the CDR3: TGTGCCAGCAGTCTCCGACAGGATTGGTATCAGTACTTC.

V gene TRBV7-2 combines with J gene TRBJ2-7; D is perhaps TRBD2 (6 bases). CDR1 is SGHTA, CDR2 FQGNSA, per germline. The CDR3 spans 14 residues. Deletions cut 5 bases from V and 1 base from J, with 12 bases between. The CDR3 nucleotides read TGTGCCAGCAGCCTGGAGGGCAGGTCCTACGAGCAGTACTTC. This encodes CASSLEGRSYEQYF.

The J gene is TRBJ2-5, the V gene TRBV5-1; 9 nucleotides agree with TRBD2. The CDR3 extends over 15 amino acids. Germline assignment: CDR1 SGHRS and CDR2 YFSETQ. V lost 2 bases and J lost 5; bases outside the gene matches: 7. CDR3 region: CASSFRGGARETQYF. CDR3 sequence (DNA): TGCGCCAGCAGCTTCCGCGGGGGGGCGCGGGAGACCCAGTACTTC.

This clone was observed a few times. The rearrangement uses TRBV10-1 and TRBJ2-7; 9 bases match TRBD2. This CDR3 has 14 amino acids. Germline assignment: CDR1 WNHNN and CDR2 SYGVQD (reference sequence). Trimming took 8 bases from V and 2 from J; bases not matched to a gene: 7. The CDR3 sequence: CASGSSGVAYEQYF. The CDR3 region has the DNA TGCGCCAGCGGTTCTAGCGGGGTAGCCTACGAGCAGTACTTC.

By sample fraction, this clone is large. This chain uses TRBV29-1 with TRBJ1-2; D call uncertain. CDR3 length equals 13 residues. Trimming took 0 bases from V and 6 from J, leaving 11 bases between them. CDR1 and CDR2 (germline): SQVTM, ANQGSEA. The CDR3 loop reads CSVEDWGGDGYTF. CDR3 DNA: TGCAGCGTTGAAGATTGGGGTGGGGATGGCTACACCTTC.